This TCR beta chain was sequenced for a study of control samples from healthy donors and cancer patients (dated by TCRdb to the early 2020s). Including the terminal cysteine and phenylalanine, the CDR3 comprises 15 residues. Only the CDR3 region is kept as DNA, spanning 45 bases read in frame from base 1. Per the germline V gene, SNHLY is the CDR1 and FYNNEI is the CDR2. V is pruned by 2 bases and J by 8 bases, leaving 11 bases of the junction without a gene match. The library came from the immunoSEQ multiplex PCR assay. TCRdb re-hosts the immuneACCESS table, in-frame sequences only. Its copies lack some clones; in the studies checked, an unresolved V gene accounts for under half of them, and the cause for the rest is not known. The sample table holds 90,000 or so clones, of which less than 90% were seen once. Jointly, the top ten make up roughly 14% of the sample. For this clone: It has no known antigen specificity. No qualities accompany the bases; no much larger clone lies one base away.

This receptor was identified in a woman between 70 and 85 years old in good health. Sequenced material: blood. Recombination joined TRBV2 with TRBJ1-1; 7 bases in between match TRBD1. The CDR3 reads CASSESGQPSSEAFF. The DNA sequence is given as TGTGCCAGCAGTGAATCGGGACAGCCAAGTTCCGAAGCTTTCTTT. When the CDR3 is completed using the reference TRBV2 and TRBJ1-1 genes on either side, the full variable domain is EPEVTQTPSHQVTQMGQEVILRCVPISNHLYFYWYRQILGQKVEFLVSFYNNEISEKSEIFDDQFSVERPDGSNFTLKIRSTKLEDSAMYFCASSESGQPSSEAFFGQGTRLTVV.